The entry below describes one T cell receptor (beta chain). Its antigen is not known. The data were obtained in a study of T cells in localized non-small cell lung cancer. General study results and limits: Clonality peaked in uninvolved adjacent lung rather than tumor. Elevated circulating T cell density in blood was associated with longer overall survival. As only one tumor region underwent sequencing, heterogeneity remains possible.

Assay used: immunoSEQ multiplex PCR; TCRdb lists only in-frame clones, some missing. The table shows around 31,000 clones, with 70% to 90% occurring only once. Germline V gene sequence: CDR1 LNHDA, CDR2 SQIVND (reference sequence). The CDR3 is 13 residues long. The ends were cut back, 2 bases at V and 3 bases at J, with 7 bases in the middle. The genes are TRBV19 and TRBJ1-1; no clear D gene. This receptor was taken from a woman aged 40-75 years with stage I lung adenocarcinoma. The starting material was peripheral blood, obtained before any cancer treatment. The CDR3 DNA is TGTGCCAGTAGTATATCACGGGACACTGAAGCTTTCTTT. Translating it yields CASSISRDTEAFF.